This TCR beta chain originates from a study of blood T cell repertoires in COVID-19. Sequencing was performed with immunoSEQ multiplex PCR; in TCRdb, only in-frame clones are kept and a portion is missing. The repertoire holds 200,000 to 250,000 clones, 70% to 90% seen once, with around 1% in the top ten. The clonotype was recovered from a man aged 50-59 years who had been exposed to COVID-19. Sequencing was performed on PBMCs or T cells enriched from blood (not recorded which).

The chain's CDR3 is CASSPIGGFGNQPQHF. The CDR3 region has the DNA TGTGCCAGTAGCCCAATCGGGGGATTTGGCAATCAGCCCCAGCATTTT. The V and J genes are TRBV19 and TRBJ1-5; tentatively, D is TRBD1 (5 bases). CDR1 is LNHDA, CDR2 SQIVND, per germline (reference sequence). Trimming took off 6 bases at V and 2 bases at J, with 17 bases between the two ends. The length of the CDR3 is 16 residues. The full variable domain, completed using reference TRBV19 and TRBJ1-5, is DGGITQSPKYLFRKEGQNVTLSCEQNLNHDAMYWYRQDPGQGLRLIYYSQIVNDFQKGDIAEGYSVSREKKESFPLTVTSAQKNPTAFYLCASSPIGGFGNQPQHFGDGTRLSIL.